The rows below give T cell receptor beta chains drawn from one sample of a study of post-analysis software for immune sequencing data. TCRdb independently ran MiXCR on the PCR reads; one entry per CDR3 protein. The table includes roughly 650,000 distinct CDR3 sequences, more than 50% detected once. Sequences were obtained from blood. The receptors stem from a girl aged 2 to 10 with multiple sclerosis. CDR3s include the opening cysteine and the closing phenylalanine or tryptophan. A D gene is named only where the DNA matches it firmly. A row's size may be missing; if present it is once, few, many or a size class.

V gene: TRBV6-5
J gene: TRBJ1-2
CDR3 length: 15
clone size: few
D gene: TRBD1
CDR3 DNA: TGTGCCAGCAGGGCCGGGACAGGGGGCTGGTATGGCTACACCTTC
CDR3 protein: CASRAGTGGWYGYTF

V gene: TRBV29-1
J gene: TRBJ2-1
CDR3 length: 12
clone size: -
D gene: TRBD1
CDR3 DNA: TGCAGCTCCATGACAGGGAGCAATGAGCAGTTCTTC
CDR3 protein: CSSMTGSNEQFF

V gene: TRBV29-1
J gene: TRBJ2-5
CDR3 length: 13
clone size: -
D gene: -
CDR3 DNA: TGCAGCACTTCCAGGACGGCTAAAGAGACCCAGTACTTC
CDR3 protein: CSTSRTAKETQYF

V gene: TRBV29-1
J gene: TRBJ1-5
CDR3 length: 12
clone size: -
D gene: -
CDR3 DNA: TGCAGCTCTGTGCCCCCCAATCAGCCCCAGCATTTT
CDR3 protein: CSSVPPNQPQHF

V gene: TRBV13
J gene: TRBJ2-4
CDR3 length: 15
clone size: -
D gene: -
CDR3 DNA: TGTGCCAGCAGCTTAGACGGCGGAGAAGGAAACATTCAGTACTTC
CDR3 protein: CASSLDGGEGNIQYF

V gene: TRBV29-1
J gene: TRBJ1-4
CDR3 length: 14
clone size: -
D gene: TRBD1
CDR3 DNA: TGCAGCGTCCAGGGGGAGGATGCTAATGAAAAACTGTTTTTT
CDR3 protein: CSVQGEDANEKLFF

V gene: TRBV7-2
J gene: TRBJ1-2
CDR3 length: 16
clone size: -
D gene: TRBD1
CDR3 DNA: TGTGCCAGCAGCGTAGCGTATCCCAGGGGGTCCCGCGGCTACACCTTC
CDR3 protein: CASSVAYPRGSRGYTF

V gene: TRBV5-5
J gene: TRBJ2-1
CDR3 length: 15
clone size: -
D gene: -
CDR3 DNA: TGTGCCAGCAGCACTCGACCCATTAATAGTAATGAGCAGTTCTTC
CDR3 protein: CASSTRPINSNEQFF

V gene: TRBV6-5
J gene: TRBJ2-7
CDR3 length: 15
clone size: -
D gene: TRBD1
CDR3 DNA: TGTGCCAGCAGTTTTGGGACAGGGAGACCCTACGAGCAGTACTTC
CDR3 protein: CASSFGTGRPYEQYF

V gene: TRBV7-9
J gene: TRBJ2-3
CDR3 length: 15
clone size: -
D gene: TRBD2
CDR3 DNA: TGTGCCAGCAGCTTACGGGGGGTATTCACAGATACGCAGTATTTT
CDR3 protein: CASSLRGVFTDTQYF

V gene: TRBV2
J gene: TRBJ1-2
CDR3 length: 12
clone size: -
D gene: -
CDR3 DNA: TGTGCCAGCAAACCCGCAAACTATGGCTACACCTTC
CDR3 protein: CASKPANYGYTF

V gene: TRBV5-1
J gene: TRBJ2-1
CDR3 length: 13
clone size: few
D gene: -
CDR3 DNA: TGCGCCAACAGCTGGCGGGACATCAATGAGCAGTTCTTC
CDR3 protein: CANSWRDINEQFF

V gene: TRBV11-2
J gene: TRBJ2-7
CDR3 length: 17
clone size: -
D gene: TRBD1
CDR3 DNA: TGTGCCAGCAGCTTAGTCGGCAGGGGGCCTAGCTCCTACGAGCAGTACTTC
CDR3 protein: CASSLVGRGPSSYEQYF

V gene: TRBV12-3/TRBV12-4
J gene: TRBJ2-1
CDR3 length: 19
clone size: few
D gene: TRBD2
CDR3 DNA: TGTGCCAGCAGTTCCTTTTACGGGACTAGCGGGGGATCCTACAATGAGCAGTTCTTC
CDR3 protein: CASSSFYGTSGGSYNEQFF

V gene: TRBV12-3/TRBV12-4
J gene: TRBJ1-2
CDR3 length: 14
clone size: -
D gene: TRBD1
CDR3 DNA: TGTGCCAGCAGCACCTGGGACAGGGGATGGGGCTACACCTTC
CDR3 protein: CASSTWDRGWGYTF

V gene: TRBV29-1
J gene: TRBJ2-3
CDR3 length: 12
clone size: few
D gene: -
CDR3 DNA: TGCAGCGTTTCCAGGGACACAGATACGCAGTATTTT
CDR3 protein: CSVSRDTDTQYF

V gene: TRBV29-1
J gene: TRBJ2-7
CDR3 length: 13
clone size: -
D gene: -
CDR3 DNA: TGCAGCTTGCGGACAGCGACGTACAATGAGCAGTACTTC
CDR3 protein: CSLRTATYNEQYF

V gene: TRBV28
J gene: TRBJ2-6
CDR3 length: 19
clone size: -
D gene: -
CDR3 DNA: TGTGCCAGCAGTTTATATGGGCTCCCAGGGGGGCCGGGGGCCAACGTCCTGACTTTC
CDR3 protein: CASSLYGLPGGPGANVLTF

V gene: TRBV29-1
J gene: TRBJ2-7
CDR3 length: 13
clone size: -
D gene: TRBD2
CDR3 DNA: TGCAGCGTTGAGTCGGGAGGGTCCTACGAGCAGTACTTC
CDR3 protein: CSVESGGSYEQYF

V gene: TRBV7-3
J gene: TRBJ2-1
CDR3 length: 16
clone size: few
D gene: -
CDR3 DNA: TGTGCCAGCAGCTTAACAGGTCATAGCTCCTACAATGAGCAGTTCTTC
CDR3 protein: CASSLTGHSSYNEQFF

V gene: TRBV11-1
J gene: TRBJ2-1
CDR3 length: 15
clone size: few
D gene: -
CDR3 DNA: TGTGCCAGCAGCTTAGGAGAGCTGTCCTACAATGAGCAGTTCTTC
CDR3 protein: CASSLGELSYNEQFF

V gene: TRBV7-4
J gene: TRBJ1-2
CDR3 length: 13
clone size: -
D gene: TRBD1
CDR3 DNA: TGTGCCAGCAGCTTTAACAGGGGGGGGGGCTACACCTTC
CDR3 protein: CASSFNRGGGYTF

V gene: TRBV7-6
J gene: TRBJ1-2
CDR3 length: 12
clone size: once
D gene: -
CDR3 DNA: TGTGCCAGCAGCGACGGGGCTCATGGCTACACCTTC
CDR3 protein: CASSDGAHGYTF

V gene: TRBV12-3/TRBV12-4
J gene: TRBJ2-5
CDR3 length: 14
clone size: -
D gene: TRBD2
CDR3 DNA: TGTGCCAGCGGAGGGCTAGCGGTACAAGAGACCCAGTACTTC
CDR3 protein: CASGGLAVQETQYF

V gene: TRBV4-2
J gene: TRBJ2-3
CDR3 length: 16
clone size: -
D gene: -
CDR3 DNA: TGTGCCAGCAGCCAAGAGGAGACCAGGGTAGCAGATACGCAGTATTTT
CDR3 protein: CASSQEETRVADTQYF

V gene: TRBV7-9
J gene: TRBJ2-7
CDR3 length: 13
clone size: -
D gene: TRBD1
CDR3 DNA: TGTGCCAGCAGCTCGGGACAGGGGAACGAGCAGTACTTC
CDR3 protein: CASSSGQGNEQYF

V gene: TRBV12-3/TRBV12-4
J gene: TRBJ1-6
CDR3 length: 15
clone size: -
D gene: -
CDR3 DNA: TGTGCCAGCAGCCAAAAACAGCGGGGAAATTCACCCCTCCACTTT
CDR3 protein: CASSQKQRGNSPLHF

V gene: TRBV5-1
J gene: TRBJ2-3
CDR3 length: 15
clone size: -
D gene: -
CDR3 DNA: TGCGCCAGCAGCTTGTCACGTAGGGGGTCAGATACGCAGTATTTT
CDR3 protein: CASSLSRRGSDTQYF

V gene: TRBV5-1
J gene: TRBJ1-2
CDR3 length: 14
clone size: -
D gene: TRBD1
CDR3 DNA: TGCGCCAGCAGCTTCGGGACAGGGATCGATGGCTACACCTTC
CDR3 protein: CASSFGTGIDGYTF

V gene: TRBV3-1
J gene: TRBJ2-3
CDR3 length: 16
clone size: -
D gene: TRBD2
CDR3 DNA: TGTGCCAGCAGCCAAGATTCCAATCCTAGCGGAGATACGCAGTATTTT
CDR3 protein: CASSQDSNPSGDTQYF

V gene: TRBV28
J gene: TRBJ2-7
CDR3 length: 14
clone size: -
D gene: -
CDR3 DNA: TGTGCCAGCCGGGCCTTTTTTTCCTCCTACGAGCAGTACTTC
CDR3 protein: CASRAFFSSYEQYF

V gene: TRBV5-6
J gene: TRBJ1-2
CDR3 length: 14
clone size: -
D gene: TRBD1
CDR3 DNA: TGTGCCAGCAGTTGGGACAGGCTTAACTATGGCTACACCTTC
CDR3 protein: CASSWDRLNYGYTF

V gene: TRBV12-3/TRBV12-4
J gene: TRBJ2-5
CDR3 length: 14
clone size: few
D gene: TRBD2
CDR3 DNA: TGTGCCAGCAGTCTCGGCGGGAGCAGGGAGACCCAGTACTTC
CDR3 protein: CASSLGGSRETQYF

V gene: TRBV24-1
J gene: TRBJ2-5
CDR3 length: 15
clone size: -
D gene: TRBD1
CDR3 DNA: TGTGCCACCAGTGATGCCCAGGGGGATAAAGAGACCCAGTACTTC
CDR3 protein: CATSDAQGDKETQYF

V gene: TRBV12-3/TRBV12-4
J gene: TRBJ2-1
CDR3 length: 13
clone size: -
D gene: -
CDR3 DNA: TGTGCCAGCAGTTTGCCCGAATACAATGAGCAGTTCTTC
CDR3 protein: CASSLPEYNEQFF

V gene: TRBV2
J gene: TRBJ1-4
CDR3 length: 14
clone size: -
D gene: TRBD1
CDR3 DNA: TGTGCCAGCAAACAGGGACAGACTAATGAAAAACTGTTTTTT
CDR3 protein: CASKQGQTNEKLFF

V gene: TRBV5-1
J gene: TRBJ1-5
CDR3 length: 13
clone size: few
D gene: -
CDR3 DNA: TGCGCCAGCAGCTTGGCGGGTCATCAGCCCCAGCATTTT
CDR3 protein: CASSLAGHQPQHF

V gene: TRBV9
J gene: TRBJ2-4
CDR3 length: 14
clone size: -
D gene: TRBD2
CDR3 DNA: TGTGCCAGCAGCTCCCGGACTAGCGGAAACATTCAGTACTTC
CDR3 protein: CASSSRTSGNIQYF

V gene: TRBV2
J gene: TRBJ2-1
CDR3 length: 12
clone size: -
D gene: -
CDR3 DNA: TGTGCCAGCAGTGATCTGGGGCAAGAGCAGTTCTTC
CDR3 protein: CASSDLGQEQFF

V gene: TRBV20-1
J gene: TRBJ2-7
CDR3 length: 19
clone size: -
D gene: TRBD2
CDR3 DNA: TGCAGTGCTAGAGATCCCCGACTAGCGGGAGGGCCTAAGTCCTACGAGCAGTACTTC
CDR3 protein: CSARDPRLAGGPKSYEQYF

V gene: TRBV5-1
J gene: TRBJ2-7
CDR3 length: 15
clone size: once
D gene: -
CDR3 DNA: TGCGCCAGCAGCGCCGGAGACTCCAGCTCCTACGAGCAGTACTTC
CDR3 protein: CASSAGDSSSYEQYF

V gene: TRBV10-3
J gene: TRBJ1-5
CDR3 length: 13
clone size: -
D gene: -
CDR3 DNA: TGTGCCATCAGTGGAGGGGAGAATCAGCCCCAGCATTTT
CDR3 protein: CAISGGENQPQHF

V gene: TRBV7-2
J gene: TRBJ1-5
CDR3 length: 15
clone size: -
D gene: -
CDR3 DNA: TGTGCCAGCAGCTTAGGAGGCAAACCCAATCAGCCCCAGCATTTT
CDR3 protein: CASSLGGKPNQPQHF

V gene: TRBV5-1
J gene: TRBJ2-7
CDR3 length: 16
clone size: few
D gene: -
CDR3 DNA: TGCGCCAGCAGCTTGGACGGGCAGGGTGCCTCCTACGAGCAGTACTTC
CDR3 protein: CASSLDGQGASYEQYF

V gene: TRBV7-9
J gene: TRBJ2-7
CDR3 length: 14
clone size: -
D gene: -
CDR3 DNA: TGTGCCAGCAGCTTAGTAGCTGGGTACTACGAGCAGTACTTC
CDR3 protein: CASSLVAGYYEQYF

V gene: TRBV6-5
J gene: TRBJ2-1
CDR3 length: 16
clone size: -
D gene: TRBD2
CDR3 DNA: TGTGCCAGCAGTTATTTGGCTAGCGGGATTACAATGATGCAGTTCTTC
CDR3 protein: CASSYLASGITMMQFF

V gene: TRBV12-3/TRBV12-4
J gene: TRBJ2-1
CDR3 length: 15
clone size: -
D gene: TRBD2
CDR3 DNA: TGTGCCAGCAGTTTCGGCGGGTTGCGGGAGGGTGAGCAGTTCTTC
CDR3 protein: CASSFGGLREGEQFF

V gene: TRBV9
J gene: TRBJ1-5
CDR3 length: 13
clone size: -
D gene: -
CDR3 DNA: TGTGCCAGCAGCGTAGCGGTCAATCAGCCCCAGCATTTT
CDR3 protein: CASSVAVNQPQHF

V gene: TRBV7-2
J gene: TRBJ1-1
CDR3 length: 14
clone size: -
D gene: -
CDR3 DNA: TGTGCCAGCAGCTTCGCGGGTATACACACTGAAGCTTTCTTT
CDR3 protein: CASSFAGIHTEAFF

V gene: TRBV20-1
J gene: TRBJ1-5
CDR3 length: 12
clone size: few
D gene: -
CDR3 DNA: TGCAGTGCCGCGGGGGGGCTTCAGCCCCAGCATTTT
CDR3 protein: CSAAGGLQPQHF

V gene: TRBV5-6
J gene: TRBJ2-5
CDR3 length: 14
clone size: -
D gene: -
CDR3 DNA: TGTGCCAGCAGCTTGTTCGGGGAAGGAGAGACCCAGTACTTC
CDR3 protein: CASSLFGEGETQYF